This is a list of T cell receptor beta chains from one sample in a study of cytomegalovirus exposure and HLA in healthy donors. Sequencing used immunoSEQ multiplex PCR; TCRdb keeps in-frame clones, though not all of them. This sample has more than 150,000 clones, with around 76% found just once. Sequenced material: PBMCs. These receptor sequences come from a woman in her 30s in good health and CMV-seropositive. Both conserved end residues are trimmed from each CDR3. Fields, in order: clone size, V gene, J gene, CDR3 length, CDR3 protein. Clone size appears in some rows only: once, few, many, or a class for an expanded clone.

abundance: NA
v_gene: TRBV18
j_gene: TRBJ1-5
len: 12
CDR3aa: ASSPNFRDQPQH

abundance: NA
v_gene: TRBV2
j_gene: TRBJ2-1
len: 14
CDR3aa: ASHGGVLPDSNEQF

abundance: NA
v_gene: TRBV30
j_gene: TRBJ1-6
len: 12
CDR3aa: AWDRTGYNSPLH

abundance: NA
v_gene: TRBV11-3
j_gene: TRBJ2-5
len: 12
CDR3aa: ASSPPRDQETQY

abundance: NA
v_gene: TRBV5-4
j_gene: TRBJ2-4
len: 14
CDR3aa: ASSETGRGYLNIQY

abundance: few
v_gene: TRBV11-3
j_gene: TRBJ1-1
len: 14
CDR3aa: ASSFARGRMNTEAF

abundance: once
v_gene: TRBV7-9
j_gene: TRBJ2-5
len: 12
CDR3aa: ASSPRRYQETQY

abundance: once
v_gene: TRBV28
j_gene: TRBJ1-6
len: 14
CDR3aa: ASKPIAGGQGSPLH

abundance: NA
v_gene: TRBV27
j_gene: NA
len: 14
CDR3aa: ASSLSAGQQSYEQY

abundance: NA
v_gene: TRBV6-1
j_gene: TRBJ1-2
len: 10
CDR3aa: ASRTRTGGKT

abundance: NA
v_gene: TRBV5-1
j_gene: TRBJ2-7
len: 12
CDR3aa: ASSLESGSEGGY

abundance: NA
v_gene: TRBV2
j_gene: TRBJ2-7
len: 11
CDR3aa: ASPGTGTYEQY

abundance: NA
v_gene: TRBV5-1
j_gene: TRBJ2-7
len: 13
CDR3aa: ASSLRRLEYDEQY

abundance: NA
v_gene: TRBV4-1
j_gene: TRBJ2-3
len: 10
CDR3aa: ASSQAYHTQY

abundance: few
v_gene: TRBV4-1
j_gene: TRBJ2-2
len: 14
CDR3aa: ASSPLAGGPDGELF

abundance: NA
v_gene: TRBV7-2
j_gene: TRBJ1-2
len: 11
CDR3aa: ASSSDRIYGYT

abundance: NA
v_gene: TRBV27
j_gene: NA
len: 11
CDR3aa: ASSLLDSYEQY

abundance: NA
v_gene: TRBV11-2
j_gene: TRBJ1-4
len: 12
CDR3aa: ASSPNRANEKLF

abundance: NA
v_gene: TRBV2
j_gene: TRBJ2-7
len: 15
CDR3aa: ASRPIKTGGFAYEQY

abundance: NA
v_gene: TRBV14
j_gene: TRBJ2-7
len: 12
CDR3aa: ASSPAQGLYEQY

abundance: once
v_gene: TRBV7-2
j_gene: TRBJ2-5
len: 11
CDR3aa: ASSLSGQETQY

abundance: NA
v_gene: TRBV7-9
j_gene: TRBJ1-3
len: 15
CDR3aa: ASSLGGGFPSGNTIY

abundance: NA
v_gene: TRBV9
j_gene: TRBJ2-5
len: 11
CDR3aa: ASSVGTKETQY

abundance: NA
v_gene: TRBV11-2
j_gene: TRBJ1-4
len: 12
CDR3aa: ASSLRQGSEKLF

abundance: few
v_gene: TRBV6-1
j_gene: TRBJ1-5
len: 11
CDR3aa: ASSARTNQPQH

abundance: NA
v_gene: TRBV6-6
j_gene: TRBJ2-7
len: 14
CDR3aa: ASSHRMVQGAYEQY

abundance: NA
v_gene: TRBV27
j_gene: TRBJ2-3
len: 15
CDR3aa: ASSLSLTSGGRDTQY

abundance: NA
v_gene: TRBV9
j_gene: TRBJ2-7
len: 13
CDR3aa: ASSPVGTSGYEQY

abundance: NA
v_gene: TRBV6-1
j_gene: TRBJ2-7
len: 12
CDR3aa: ASSVGQGFYEQY

abundance: NA
v_gene: TRBV7-2
j_gene: TRBJ2-7
len: 12
CDR3aa: ATLITGGSYEQY

abundance: few
v_gene: TRBV2
j_gene: TRBJ1-6
len: 13
CDR3aa: ASSVNRQGGSPLH

abundance: NA
v_gene: TRBV2
j_gene: TRBJ2-3
len: 11
CDR3aa: ASSVGGTDTQY

abundance: NA
v_gene: TRBV2
j_gene: TRBJ1-4
len: 13
CDR3aa: ASRPWGRGDEKLF

abundance: NA
v_gene: TRBV14
j_gene: TRBJ2-5
len: 13
CDR3aa: ASSPRRGRAETQY

abundance: NA
v_gene: TRBV9
j_gene: TRBJ2-7
len: 11
CDR3aa: ASSVTTKNEQY

abundance: NA
v_gene: TRBV6-1
j_gene: TRBJ2-5
len: 13
CDR3aa: ASSERKGGVGTQY

abundance: NA
v_gene: TRBV19
j_gene: TRBJ2-3
len: 14
CDR3aa: ASSDTGTGLGDTQY

abundance: few
v_gene: TRBV28
j_gene: TRBJ1-5
len: 12
CDR3aa: ASSLLTGLQPQH

abundance: NA
v_gene: TRBV2
j_gene: TRBJ2-6
len: 17
CDR3aa: ASSDFPDRGSPGANGLT

abundance: NA
v_gene: TRBV10-3
j_gene: TRBJ2-3
len: 14
CDR3aa: AISEGQSLSTDTQY